The next 7 T cell receptor beta chains were all read from a single sample in a study of cytomegalovirus exposure and HLA in healthy donors listed by TCRdb under 2017. Receptor libraries were prepared by the immunoSEQ multiplex PCR assay. For the multiplex PCR, a mixture combining 60 forward primers for TCR Vbeta segments and 13 reverse primers for TCR Jbeta segments was used. Imported from immuneACCESS, the table was reduced by TCRdb to in-frame sequences with V and J called. These copies leave out some clones; in studies compared against another copy, an unresolved V gene accounts for under half, and the cause of the remainder is not known. This sample lists about 110,000 clones; less than 80% were detected once. The ten top clones hold more than 3.5% of the sample. Specimen: PBMCs. The receptor source for this set is a woman in her 40s in good health and CMV-seropositive.

The V and J genes are TRBV7-2 and TRBJ2-6; weak D call: TRBD1 (5 bases). Germline V lookup: CDR1 SGHTA, CDR2 FQGNSA. Trimming removed 1 base at V and 0 bases at J, with 13 bases between. This CDR3 is built from 18 residues. The CDR3 is CASSLDRTFSSGANVLTF. CDR3 in DNA: TGTGCCAGCAGCTTAGACAGGACGTTTTCCTCTGGGGCCAACGTCCTGACTTTC.

This clone was counted a single time. V usage is TRBV7-9 and J usage is TRBJ1-1; 8 positions match TRBD1. The germline V gene has CDR1 SEHNR and CDR2 FQNEAQ (reference sequence). CDR3 length: 16 residues. Losses at the gene ends were 5 bases for V and 0 bases for J; bases not matched to a gene: 8. In DNA, the CDR3 is TGTGCCAGCAGCCGAAGGACAGGGTTATTGAACACTGAAGCTTTCTTT. Encoded protein: CASSRRTGLLNTEAFF.

This clone was observed a few times. The V and J genes are TRBV18 and TRBJ2-7; 7 bases agree with TRBD1. Trimming removed 4 bases from V and 0 bases from J; junction bases left unmatched: 15. There are 18 residues in the CDR3. Germline V lookup: CDR1 KGHSH, CDR2 LQKENI. The DNA for the CDR3 is TGTGCCAGCTCACGCAACCCCCCCGGGACAGCTCACTCCTACGAGCAGTACTTC. Its translation: CASSRNPPGTAHSYEQYF.

The chain employs TRBV7-6 and TRBJ2-7; 8 bases match TRBD1. Germline V gene data show CDR1 as SGHVS and CDR2 as FNYEAQ. J gave up 6 bases and V 2 bases, and 3 bases lay outside the gene matches. The CDR3 spans 13 residues. DNA for the CDR3: TGTGCCAGCAGCTTACAAACAGGGGGCGAGCAGTACTTC. Translated, it gives CASSLQTGGEQYF.

This chain connects TRBV5-8 to TRBJ2-7; D gene unclear. V shed 5 bases and J shed 0 bases, with 3 bases lying between them. This CDR3 comprises 11 residues. Germline CDR1 is SGHTS and CDR2 is YDEGEE. In DNA form, the CDR3 reads TGTGCCAGCAGGCGCTCCTACGAGCAGTACTTC. Translated: CASRRSYEQYF.

As for this clone: This may arise from a read error, as a much more abundant clone is one base away. Other DNA sequences in this sample translate to the same CDR3. This chain uses TRBV5-4 with TRBJ2-2; TRBD2 might be the D (6 bases). Germline CDR1 and CDR2: SGHNT and YYREEE (reference sequence). This CDR3 has 14 amino acids. V lost 5 bases to trimming and J lost 4 bases, with 12 bases between them. The CDR3 bases are TGTGCCAGCAGTTTAACTAGCCGCACCGGGGAGCTGTTTTTT. It yields the protein CASSLTSRTGELFF.

The chain uses TRBV6-1 and TRBJ2-7, with TRBD2 matching over 7 bases. Looked up from germline, CDR1 is MNHNS and CDR2 is SASEGT. V lost 6 bases to trimming and J lost 3 bases; unmatched junction nucleotides: 8. The CDR3 spans 14 residues. This CDR3 reads CASRSLLAVYEQYF. The DNA for the CDR3 is TGTGCCAGCAGGTCCCTTCTAGCGGTCTACGAGCAGTACTTC.